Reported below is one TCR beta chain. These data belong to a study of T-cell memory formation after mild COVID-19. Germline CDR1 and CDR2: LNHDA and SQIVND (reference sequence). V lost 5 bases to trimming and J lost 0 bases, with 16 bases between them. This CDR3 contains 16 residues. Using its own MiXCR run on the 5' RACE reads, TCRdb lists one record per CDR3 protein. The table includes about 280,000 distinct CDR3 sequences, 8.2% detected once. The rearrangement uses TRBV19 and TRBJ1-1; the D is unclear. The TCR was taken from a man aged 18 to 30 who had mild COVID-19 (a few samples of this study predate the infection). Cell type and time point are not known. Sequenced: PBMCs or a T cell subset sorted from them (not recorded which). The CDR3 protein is CASSDPYRLVNTEAFF. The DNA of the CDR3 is TGTGCCAGTAGTGATCCTTATCGGCTCGTGAACACTGAAGCTTTCTTT. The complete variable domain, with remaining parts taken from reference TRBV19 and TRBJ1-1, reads DGGITQSPKYLFRKEGQNVTLSCEQNLNHDAMYWYRQDPGQGLRLIYYSQIVNDFQKGDIAEGYSVSREKKESFPLTVTSAQKNPTAFYLCASSDPYRLVNTEAFFGQGTRLTVV.